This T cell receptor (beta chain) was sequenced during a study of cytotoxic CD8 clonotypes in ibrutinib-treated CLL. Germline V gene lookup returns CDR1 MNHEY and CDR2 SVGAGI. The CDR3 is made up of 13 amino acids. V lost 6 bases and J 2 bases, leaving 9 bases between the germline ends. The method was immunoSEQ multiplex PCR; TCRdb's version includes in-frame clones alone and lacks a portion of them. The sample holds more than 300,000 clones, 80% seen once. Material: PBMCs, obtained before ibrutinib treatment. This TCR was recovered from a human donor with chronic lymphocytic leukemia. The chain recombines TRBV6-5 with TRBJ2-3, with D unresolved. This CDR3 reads CASRRGPTDTQYF. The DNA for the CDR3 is TGTGCCAGCAGACGCGGTCCCACAGATACGCAGTATTTT.